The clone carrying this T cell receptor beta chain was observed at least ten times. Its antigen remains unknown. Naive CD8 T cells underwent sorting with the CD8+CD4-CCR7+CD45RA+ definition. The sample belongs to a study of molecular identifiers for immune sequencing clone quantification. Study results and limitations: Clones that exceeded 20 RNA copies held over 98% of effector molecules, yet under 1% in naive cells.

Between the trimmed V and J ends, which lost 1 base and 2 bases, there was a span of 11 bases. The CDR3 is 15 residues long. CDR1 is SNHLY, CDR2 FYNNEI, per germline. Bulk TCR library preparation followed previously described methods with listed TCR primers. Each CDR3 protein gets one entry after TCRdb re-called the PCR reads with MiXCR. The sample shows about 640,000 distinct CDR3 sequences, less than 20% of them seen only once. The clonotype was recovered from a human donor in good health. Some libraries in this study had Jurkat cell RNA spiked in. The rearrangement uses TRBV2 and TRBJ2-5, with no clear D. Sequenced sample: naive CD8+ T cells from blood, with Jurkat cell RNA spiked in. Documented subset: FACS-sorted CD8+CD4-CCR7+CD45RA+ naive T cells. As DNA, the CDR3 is TGTGCCAGCAGTGAAGGATGGGCGGAACAAGAGACCCAGTACTTC. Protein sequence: CASSEGWAEQETQYF.